This TCR beta chain emerged from a study of blood T cell repertoires in COVID-19 (dated by TCRdb to between 2020 and 2021). As for the study more broadly: Collaborator samples came from the United States, Italy and Spain and covered acute and convalescent phases of COVID-19. The material from the prospective study consisted of cDNA or gDNA derived from T cells, B-cell-depleted T cells, or PBMCs. The dataset comprised deeply sampled blood TCRbeta repertoires from subjects exposed to, actively infected with, or recovered from COVID-19. A freely available public database, intended as a resource for researchers studying the immune response to SARS-CoV-2, is where the repertoires were released. The samples were drawn from two sources: the first 160 participants of the ongoing ImmuneRACE study, and 1,200 or so subjects contributed by 6 global collaborators. A de-identified subject ID, COVID-19 status, age in years and sex were almost always included in the sample metadata. Where available, HLA class I and class II types were taken from metadata supplied by the sample provider and were not determined by assay-based typing.

TCRbeta CDR3 regions were amplified from genomic DNA using the immunoSEQ Assay, a bias-controlled multiplex PCR. As for the authors' bioinformatics: Nucleated cell counts per sample were estimated from amplification of reference gene primers within the assay. To quantify the absolute abundance of each unique TCRbeta CDR3 rearrangement, sequence reads were collapsed and filtered. For each sample, productive Simpson clonality was calculated as the square root of Simpson's diversity index over productive rearrangements. The clones in this table, taken by TCRdb from immuneACCESS, are in-frame only. Not every clone is retained; where verified, under half of the shortfall comes from an unresolved V gene, and the cause of the rest is unknown. That table furnishes V, J and clone size, whereas the DNA furnished D and trimming. The sample table records about 240,000 clones; about 88% of these occur just once. The ten largest account for under 9% of the sample.

Points the paper makes about the study in general: Clinical and demographic metadata were provided uncurated, with the amount varying by source and participant.

With regard to this clone: The antigen this receptor binds is unknown. No base quality information exists; no much larger clone differs at one position.

The collaborating institutions used their own protocols to collect whole blood in K2EDTA tubes. For TCRbeta analysis, collaborators shipped samples as frozen whole blood, isolated PBMCs, or DNA extracted from either of those sample types. Specimen: peripheral blood. This sequence originates from a woman aged 70 to 79 with active or convalescent COVID-19.

The nucleotide sequence reads TGTGCCAGCAGCTTAGCCTCGACAGGGGGCCTTCTTAATGAGCAGTTCTTC. It translates to CASSLASTGGLLNEQFF. The rearrangement joined TRBV7-9 to TRBJ2-1; 10 bases in the junction line up with TRBD1. CDR1 and CDR2 are read off the germline V gene (reference sequence) as SEHNR and FQNEAQ. The CDR3 has 17 amino acids, counting the end cysteine and phenylalanine. The only DNA kept is the CDR3, 51 bases in frame from the first base. Clipping removes 0 bases from V and 7 bases from J, with 9 as the unmatched junction base count.